The rows below give T cell receptor beta chains drawn from one sample of a study of T-cell memory formation after mild COVID-19. TCRdb itself ran the 5' RACE reads through MiXCR, one entry per CDR3 protein. The sample contains approximately 500,000 distinct CDR3 sequences, approximately 25% of which appear only once. Sequenced: PBMCs or a T cell subset sorted from them (not recorded which). The receptors were gathered from an adult woman who had mild COVID-19 (a few samples of this study predate the infection). Cell type and time point are not known. CDR3s include the opening cysteine and the closing phenylalanine or tryptophan. A D gene is named only where the DNA matches it firmly. Expanded clones are given a class, and other clones once, few, many or no size at all.

j_call v_call clone_size d_call cdr3_nt cdr3_aa
TRBJ2-3 TRBV20-1 - - TGCAGTGCTAGAGACCCTCGGCGGGATGGTTTCACAGATACGCAGTATTTT CSARDPRRDGFTDTQYF
TRBJ2-1 TRBV19 - - TGTGCCAGTAGGCCAACTAGCAGCTACAATGAGCAGTTCTTC CASRPTSSYNEQFF
TRBJ1-5 TRBV12-3/TRBV12-4 - - TGTGCCAGCAGTTCACAGGCGGATAGCAATCAGCCCCAGCATTTT CASSSQADSNQPQHF
TRBJ1-2 TRBV5-1 few - TGCGCCAGCAGCCAGGGGACGTCGGCCTATGGCTACACCTTC CASSQGTSAYGYTF
TRBJ2-7 TRBV6-5 - - TGTGCCAGCAGTTACTCGGAGGAGCAGTACTTC CASSYSEEQYF
TRBJ1-2 TRBV12-3/TRBV12-4 - - TGTGCCAGCTCTAAGAGGGACTATGGCTACACCTTC CASSKRDYGYTF
TRBJ2-3 TRBV5-6 many TRBD2 TGTGCCAGCAGCTTAAGCGGGGGGGGCACAGATACGCAGTATTTT CASSLSGGGTDTQYF
TRBJ2-7 TRBV4-3 - TRBD2 TGCGCCAGCAGCCAAGATTCGACTAGCGGGACCTACGAGCAGTACTTC CASSQDSTSGTYEQYF
TRBJ2-7 TRBV20-1 few - TGCAGTGTGTGGACCTCCTACGAGCAGTACTTC CSVWTSYEQYF
TRBJ2-1 TRBV5-1 - - TGCGCCAGCAGCTTGGACAGGCCGCCTCAGGGTGAGCAGTTCTTC CASSLDRPPQGEQFF
TRBJ2-2 TRBV4-2 few TRBD2 TGTGCCAGCAGCCAATTCACTAGCGGAAACACCGGGGAGCTGTTTTTT CASSQFTSGNTGELFF
TRBJ2-5 TRBV5-1 - TRBD2 TGCGCCAGCAGCTTGGTCGGGAGGAAAGAGACCCAGTACTTC CASSLVGRKETQYF
TRBJ2-1 TRBV9 - - TGTGCCAGCAGCGGAGTAGTGTCCGCGACCTACAATGAGCAGTTCTTC CASSGVVSATYNEQFF
TRBJ2-2 TRBV4-3 - TRBD1 TGCGCCAGCAGATCGACAGGGGGCGGGGAGCTGTTTTTT CASRSTGGGELFF
TRBJ2-7 TRBV7-6 few - TGTGCCAGCAGCGAAACTTTTGGGTCCGGGGCACACGAGCAGTACTTC CASSETFGSGAHEQYF
TRBJ2-4 TRBV4-1 - TRBD2 TGCGCCAGCAGTCATTTGATGCGGGGGACCGCCAAAAACATTCAGTACTTC CASSHLMRGTAKNIQYF
TRBJ2-5 TRBV7-2 - TRBD2 TGTGCCAGCAGCTCGCGGACTAGCGGGAGTACGGAGACCCAGTACTTC CASSSRTSGSTETQYF
TRBJ2-5 TRBV20-1 - TRBD2 TGCAGTCAGATAGACTTCGCTAGCGGGGGGGCCAGGGAGACCCAGTACTTC CSQIDFASGGARETQYF
TRBJ1-1 TRBV29-1 - - TGCAGCGTCGTGGGGGCAGGGACTGAAGCTTTCTTT CSVVGAGTEAFF
TRBJ2-7 TRBV7-7 once TRBD2 TGTGCTAGCAGCTTAGCCCCTAGCGGGAGATACGAGCAGTACTTC CASSLAPSGRYEQYF
TRBJ2-1 TRBV5-4 many - TGTGCCAGCAGCTTACGACCGTACAATGAGCAGTTCTTC CASSLRPYNEQFF
TRBJ1-5 TRBV15 - - TGTGCCACCAGCAGAGATCTTTGGGTTGGGGCCCAGCATTTT CATSRDLWVGAQHF
TRBJ2-3 TRBV18 - TRBD2 TGTGCCAGCTCACCATCCGGACTAGCCACAGATACGCAGTATTTT CASSPSGLATDTQYF
TRBJ2-3 TRBV7-3 many - TGTGCCAGCAGTAACGGGGGCACAGATACGCAGTATTTT CASSNGGTDTQYF
TRBJ2-3 TRBV18 - TRBD2 TGTGCCAGCTCACCGCTCGGACTAGCGGGGGGCCAGAGCACAGATACGCAGTATTTT CASSPLGLAGGQSTDTQYF
TRBJ2-3 TRBV24-1 - TRBD1 TGTGCCACCAGTGCAGGGGGTATCACAGATACGCAGTATTTT CATSAGGITDTQYF
TRBJ2-3 TRBV20-1 few TRBD1 TGCAGTGCTAGAGGAATCGGCGGGACAGGGGCCCTAGATACGCAGTATTTT CSARGIGGTGALDTQYF
TRBJ2-1 TRBV12-3/TRBV12-4 few TRBD2 TGTGCCAGCAGAGGACTAGCGGGAGAGGGGGGAATCTCCTACAATGAGCAGTTCTTC CASRGLAGEGGISYNEQFF
TRBJ2-7 TRBV29-1 - - TGCAGCGTTGAAGAGCCGGGGGCTAGCTACGAGCAGTACTTC CSVEEPGASYEQYF
TRBJ2-2 TRBV5-1 few TRBD2 TGCGCCAGCAGCCCAACTAGCGGGGCAACCGGGGAGCTGTTTTTT CASSPTSGATGELFF
TRBJ2-3 TRBV7-9 - - TGTGCCAGCAGCTTAGCGCGTAGTGGGTCCAGGGATACGCAGTATTTT CASSLARSGSRDTQYF
TRBJ2-5 TRBV20-1 few - TGCAGTGCTAGACAGGGGGGGTACCAAGAGACCCAGTACTTC CSARQGGYQETQYF
TRBJ2-7 TRBV2 few - TGTGCCAGCAAGCGACAGTTATACGAGCAGTACTTC CASKRQLYEQYF
TRBJ1-3 TRBV6-2/TRBV6-3 - TRBD1 TGTGCCAGTCGCGCAGGGGGCGCGAACTCTGGAAACACCATATATTTT CASRAGGANSGNTIYF
TRBJ2-7 TRBV29-1 - TRBD2 TGCAGCGTTGCTAGCGGGGAGTCCTACGAGCAGTACTTC CSVASGESYEQYF
TRBJ1-1 TRBV27 few - TGTGCCAGCACCACGGGGGACATCAACACTGAAGCTTTCTTT CASTTGDINTEAFF
TRBJ2-7 TRBV27 many TRBD1 TGTGCCAGCAGCTTCGGACAGGGCTCCTACGAGCAGTACTTC CASSFGQGSYEQYF
TRBJ2-3 TRBV4-1 few TRBD2 TGCGCCAGCAGCCAAGGGACTAGCTTTACAGATACGCAGTATTTT CASSQGTSFTDTQYF
TRBJ2-1 TRBV7-2 - - TGTGCCAGCAGCTTAGGGCCCGGGGCGGAGCAGTTCTTC CASSLGPGAEQFF
TRBJ2-1 TRBV7-9 - TRBD2 TGTGCCAGCAGCCCACCTGGGACTAGCTACAATGAGCAGTTCTTC CASSPPGTSYNEQFF
TRBJ2-1 TRBV6-5 - - TGTGCCAGCAGTCGCGCGGGCAATGAGCAGTTCTTC CASSRAGNEQFF
TRBJ2-7 TRBV7-2 few - TGTGCCAGCAGCGCCTCCGGGTGGCTCGAGCAGTACTTC CASSASGWLEQYF
TRBJ1-4 TRBV20-1 - TRBD1 TGCAGTGCTAAGAGGGGGCTGGAAAAACTGTTTTTT CSAKRGLEKLFF
TRBJ2-3 TRBV5-1 - - TGCGCCAGCAGCTTGGCGGTGGGGGTAGATACGCAGTATTTT CASSLAVGVDTQYF
TRBJ1-5 TRBV4-1 few - TGCGCCAGCAGCCTGTCCCTCGGGGTCAATCAGCCCCAGCATTTT CASSLSLGVNQPQHF
TRBJ1-5 TRBV5-5 few - TGTGCCAGCAGCTTGGTGGCGGGCAATCAGCCCCAGCATTTT CASSLVAGNQPQHF